This TCR beta chain was observed in a study of cytomegalovirus exposure and HLA in healthy donors. Turning to the study itself: Roughly 80 million unique TCRs from HLA-typed donors made up an early data release. Points from the study as a whole: Reportedly, cytomegalovirus status was diagnosed with high sensitivity and specificity.

Germline V CDR1 and CDR2: GTSNPN, SVGIG (reference sequence). This CDR3 is built from 14 residues. Primers included in the PCR were 60 Vbeta and 13 Jbeta primers. Produced via immunoSEQ multiplex PCR; TCRdb's table is partial and in-frame only. The table has 150,000 or so clones, approximately 82% seen once; the top ten hold about 3.1%. With respect to this clone: The antigen is unknown.

The chain has TRBV30 and TRBJ2-2, with TRBD1 matching 10 bases. The material sequenced was PBMCs. This receptor was obtained from a man aged 35-49 years in good health and CMV-seronegative. The chain's CDR3 is CARQGASNTGELFF. CDR3 coding DNA: TGTGCAAGACAGGGGGCCTCGAACACCGGGGAGCTGTTTTTT.